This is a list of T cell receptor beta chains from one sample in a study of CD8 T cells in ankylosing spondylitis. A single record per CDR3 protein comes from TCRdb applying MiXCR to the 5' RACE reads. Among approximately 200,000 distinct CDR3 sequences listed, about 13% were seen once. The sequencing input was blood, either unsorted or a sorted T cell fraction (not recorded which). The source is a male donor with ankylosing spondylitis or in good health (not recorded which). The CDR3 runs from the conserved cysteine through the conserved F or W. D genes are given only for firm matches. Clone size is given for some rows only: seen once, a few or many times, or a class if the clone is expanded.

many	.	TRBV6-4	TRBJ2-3	CASSVGREATDTQYF	TGTGCCAGCAGTGTGGGCCGCGAGGCCACAGATACGCAGTATTTT
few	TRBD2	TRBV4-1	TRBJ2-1	CASSHLAGVDEQFF	TGCGCCAGCAGCCACCTAGCGGGAGTAGATGAGCAGTTCTTC
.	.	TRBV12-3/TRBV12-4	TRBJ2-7	CASSLGEASAYEQYF	TGTGCCAGCAGTTTGGGCGAGGCTAGCGCCTACGAGCAGTACTTC
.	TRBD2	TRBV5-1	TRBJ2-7	CASSLLASGRPIYEQYF	TGCGCCAGCAGCTTGTTGGCTAGCGGGAGACCGATTTACGAGCAGTACTTC
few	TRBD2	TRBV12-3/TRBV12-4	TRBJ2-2	CASSGPPSGFTGELFF	TGTGCCAGCAGCGGCCCCCCTAGCGGGTTTACCGGGGAGCTGTTTTTT
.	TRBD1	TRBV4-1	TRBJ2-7	CASSPGAGGAEQYF	TGCGCCAGCAGCCCGGGGGCAGGGGGCGCCGAGCAGTACTTC
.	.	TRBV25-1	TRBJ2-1	CASSGGTSTNEQFF	TGTGCCAGCAGTGGGGGGACGAGCACCAATGAGCAGTTCTTC
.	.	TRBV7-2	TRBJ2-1	CASSPLGGGLGNEQFF	TGTGCCAGCAGCCCCCTCGGCGGCGGTCTGGGCAATGAGCAGTTCTTC
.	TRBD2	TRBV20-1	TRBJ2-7	CSARGGGSSYEQYF	TGCAGTGCTAGAGGGGGGGGTAGCTCCTACGAGCAGTACTTC
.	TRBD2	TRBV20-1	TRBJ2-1	CCARDILAESYNEQFF	TGCTGTGCTAGAGATATCCTAGCGGAGTCCTACAATGAGCAGTTCTTC
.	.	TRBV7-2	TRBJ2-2	CASNPSNTGELFF	TGTGCCAGCAACCCAAGCAACACCGGGGAGCTGTTTTTT
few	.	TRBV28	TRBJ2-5	CASSSPRQGGETQYF	TGTGCCAGCAGTTCGCCACGACAGGGAGGGGAGACCCAGTACTTC
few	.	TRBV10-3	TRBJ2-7	CAISEFSGPIYEQYF	TGTGCCATCAGTGAATTTTCGGGACCGATCTACGAGCAGTACTTC
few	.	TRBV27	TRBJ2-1	CASSFGLRLLNEQFF	TGTGCCAGCAGTTTCGGACTCCGCCTACTCAATGAGCAGTTCTTC
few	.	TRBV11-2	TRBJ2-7	CASSLRGEAATYEQYF	TGTGCCAGCAGCTTGAGGGGCGAGGCGGCAACCTACGAGCAGTACTTC
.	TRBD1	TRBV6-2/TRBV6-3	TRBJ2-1	CASSPRQGGVWGRRSYNEQFF	TGTGCCAGCAGTCCCAGACAGGGTGGGGTTTGGGGAAGGAGGTCCTACAATGAGCAGTTCTTC
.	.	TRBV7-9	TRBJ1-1	CASKYRTEAFF	TGTGCCAGCAAGTACCGGACTGAAGCTTTCTTT
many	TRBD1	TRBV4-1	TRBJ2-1	CASTPTSGQVNEQFF	TGCGCCAGCACCCCCACTTCGGGACAGGTAAATGAGCAGTTCTTC
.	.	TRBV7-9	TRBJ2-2	CASPGRGNTGELFF	TGTGCCAGTCCGGGGCGTGGGAACACCGGGGAGCTGTTTTTT
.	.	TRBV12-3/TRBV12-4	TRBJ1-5	CASSRTPAFNQPQHF	TGTGCCAGCAGCAGAACTCCGGCCTTCAATCAGCCCCAGCATTTT
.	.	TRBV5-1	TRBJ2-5	CASSIRQFAVGQETQYF	TGCGCCAGCAGCATTAGACAGTTTGCGGTGGGCCAAGAGACCCAGTACTTC
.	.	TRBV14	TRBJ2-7	CASSQGARGTSYEQYF	TGTGCCAGCAGCCAAGGGGCAAGAGGGACCAGCTACGAGCAGTACTTC
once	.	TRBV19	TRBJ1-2	CASSPRHKNYGYTF	TGTGCCAGTAGTCCGCGACACAAAAACTATGGCTACACCTTC
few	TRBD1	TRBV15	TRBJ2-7	CATSRKGQADEQYF	TGTGCCACCAGCAGGAAGGGACAGGCAGACGAGCAGTACTTC
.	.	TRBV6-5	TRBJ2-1	CASSYRTGTPDEQFF	TGTGCCAGCAGTTACCGAACAGGGACACCAGATGAGCAGTTCTTC
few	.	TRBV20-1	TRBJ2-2	CSAHERELFF	TGCAGTGCCCACGAGCGGGAGCTGTTTTTT
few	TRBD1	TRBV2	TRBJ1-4	CASSDGTGRATNEKLFF	TGTGCCAGCAGTGATGGGACAGGGCGAGCAACTAATGAAAAACTGTTTTTT
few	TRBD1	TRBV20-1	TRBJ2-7	CSARGQTSSYEQYF	TGCAGTGCTAGGGGACAGACGAGCTCCTACGAGCAGTACTTC
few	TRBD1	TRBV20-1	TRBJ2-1	CSARVTGGDYNEQFF	TGCAGTGCTAGGGTTACAGGGGGCGACTACAATGAGCAGTTCTTC
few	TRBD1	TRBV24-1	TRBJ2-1	CATSDPGQRGRRTYNEQFF	TGTGCCACCAGTGACCCGGGACAGCGTGGCCGCAGAACCTACAATGAGCAGTTCTTC
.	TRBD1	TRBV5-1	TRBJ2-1	CASSLAQGAFNEQFF	TGCGCCAGCAGCTTGGCTCAGGGGGCGTTTAATGAGCAGTTCTTC
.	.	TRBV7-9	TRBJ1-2	CASSLVGLAGYTF	TGTGCCAGCAGCTTAGTAGGTCTGGCGGGCTACACCTTC
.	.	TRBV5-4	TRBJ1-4	CASSFPGPENHAANEKLFF	TGTGCCAGCAGCTTCCCGGGGCCAGAAAATCACGCAGCTAATGAAAAACTGTTTTTT
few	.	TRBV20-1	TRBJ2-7	CSARGPHSYEQYF	TGCAGTGCTAGAGGTCCGCACTCCTACGAGCAGTACTTC
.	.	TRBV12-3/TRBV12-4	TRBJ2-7	CASSSPEAGPYEQYF	TGTGCCAGCAGTTCCCCCGAGGCAGGGCCGTACGAGCAGTACTTC
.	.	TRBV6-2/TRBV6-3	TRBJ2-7	CASSYPRKESSYEQYF	TGTGCCAGCAGTTACCCACGGAAGGAGAGCTCCTACGAGCAGTACTTC
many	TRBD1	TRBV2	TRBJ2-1	CASSDGQGDNEQFF	TGTGCCAGCAGTGACGGACAGGGCGACAATGAGCAGTTCTTC
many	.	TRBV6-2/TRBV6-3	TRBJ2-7	CASSYSNSRGYEQYF	TGTGCCAGCAGTTACTCGAATTCTAGGGGCTACGAGCAGTACTTC
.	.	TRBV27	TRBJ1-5	CASSLSMWQPQHF	TGTGCCAGCAGTTTATCGATGTGGCAGCCCCAGCATTTT
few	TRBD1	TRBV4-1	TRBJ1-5	CASSQEVQGGQPQHF	TGCGCCAGCAGCCAAGAGGTCCAGGGGGGGCAGCCCCAGCATTTT
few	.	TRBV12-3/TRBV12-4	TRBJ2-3	CASSPSTTADTQYF	TGTGCCAGCAGTCCGTCTACTACCGCAGATACGCAGTATTTT
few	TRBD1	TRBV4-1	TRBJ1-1	CASSQEGTGGIMNTEAFF	TGCGCCAGCAGCCAAGAAGGAACAGGGGGGATTATGAACACTGAAGCTTTCTTT